The 19 T cell receptor beta chains in this list originate from one sample, sequenced in a study of blood T cell repertoires in COVID-19. Method: immunoSEQ multiplex PCR; TCRdb's copy keeps in-frame clones and lacks some. Here the sample spans about 370,000 clones, 89% being singletons. The sample consisted of peripheral blood. Receptor source: a woman in her 30s with COVID-19, enrolled during active disease.

The rearrangement uses TRBV11-2 and TRBJ2-2; 9 nucleotides align to TRBD1. V lost 4 bases to trimming and J lost 5 bases; unmatched junction nucleotides: 11. The CDR3 is 17 residues long. Germline V gene data show CDR1 as SGHAT and CDR2 as FQNNGV. In DNA form, the CDR3 reads TGTGCCAGCAGCTCATGGGGACAGGGTCACGGTACCGGGGAGCTGTTTTTT. Its translation is CASSSWGQGHGTGELFF.

The chain uses TRBV4-3 and TRBJ2-7; 10 bases are a match to TRBD2. CDR3 length: 17 amino acids. From germline, CDR1 is LGHNA and CDR2 YSLEER. J was trimmed by 0 bases and V by 1 base; bases with no gene match: 6. The DNA for the CDR3 is TGCGCCAGCAGCCAAGGCCTTGAGCGGGGGGGCTCCTACGAGCAGTACTTC. Translated, it gives CASSQGLERGGSYEQYF.

This chain joins TRBV5-8 and TRBJ2-1, with D perhaps TRBD2 (5 bases). Trimming stripped 2 bases from V and 9 bases from J, with 15 bases between. Germline CDR1 SGHTS, CDR2 YDEGEE. CDR3 size: 14 residues. This chain's CDR3 is CASSLIPSGGEQFF. Here the CDR3 DNA reads TGTGCCAGCAGCTTAATACCAAGCGGAGGTGAGCAGTTCTTC. Complete variable domain (other parts from reference TRBV5-8 and TRBJ2-1): EAGVTQSPTHLIKTRGQQATLRCSPISGHTSVYWYQQALGLGLQFLLWYDEGEERNRGNFPPRFSGRQFPNYSSELNVNALELEDSALYLCASSLIPSGGEQFFGPGTRLTVL.

The chain combines TRBV7-9 with TRBJ2-7; a possible D gene is TRBD1 (5 bases). Trimming removed 0 bases from V and 6 bases from J, with 15 bases in between. This CDR3 has 15 residues. Germline-derived CDR1 and CDR2 are SEHNR and FQNEAQ (reference sequence). This CDR3 reads CASSLAGDSRPEQYV. The CDR3 nucleotides read TGTGCCAGCAGCTTAGCGGGTGACAGCCGCCCCGAGCAGTACGTC.

The chain is built from TRBV10-1 and TRBJ2-5; TRBD2 is a possible D gene (6 bases). Germline CDR1 is WNHNN and CDR2 is SYGVQD (reference sequence). The length of the CDR3 is 14 residues. The V end lost 5 bases, the J end lost 0 bases, and 10 bases lay between the germline ends. CDR3 DNA: TGCGCCAGCAGTCCCCGGGAGTACCAAGAGACCCAGTACTTC. Protein product: CASSPREYQETQYF.

The chain combines TRBV12-5 with TRBJ1-2; the D is unclear. V shed 2 bases and J shed 5 bases, with 21 bases lying between them. The CDR3 consists of 17 residues. The germline gives CDR1 LGHNT, CDR2 FRNRAP. The CDR3 protein is CASGLSPPVPGSYGYTF. Here the CDR3 DNA reads TGTGCTAGTGGTTTGTCTCCACCCGTCCCAGGCAGTTATGGCTACACCTTC.

The chain couples TRBV20-1 to TRBJ2-7; D remains ambiguous. CDR1 and CDR2 (germline): DFQATT, SNEGSKA (reference sequence). The CDR3 runs 9 residues. V was clipped by 5 bases and J by 6 bases, with 5 bases between them. CDR3 residues: CSAGREQYV. CDR3 DNA sequence: TGCAGTGCTGGCCGCGAGCAGTACGTC.

The rearrangement uses TRBV18 and TRBJ1-1; D unresolved. The CDR3 has 13 residues. Trimming stripped 2 bases from V and 8 bases from J, with 12 bases between. CDR1 is KGHSH, CDR2 LQKENI, per germline. The CDR3 bases are TGTGCCAGCTCACCATTTTATAAGCCCGAAGCTTTCTTT. Amino acid sequence: CASSPFYKPEAFF.

This rearrangement joins TRBV4-1 to TRBJ2-2; 15 bases are a match to TRBD2. The CDR3 contains 20 residues. CDR1 and CDR2 (germline): MGHRA, YSYEKL. The V and J ends lost 4 bases and 1 base, in that order; junction bases with no gene match: 10. The CDR3 sequence: CASSPHSGTSGGLNTGELFF. CDR3 nucleotides: TGCGCCAGCAGCCCCCACTCCGGGACTAGCGGGGGGCTGAACACCGGGGAGCTGTTTTTT.

The rearrangement uses TRBV2 and TRBJ2-7; TRBD1 might be the D (5 bases). Trimming stripped 0 bases from V and 8 bases from J, with 17 bases between. The CDR3 length is 15 residues. Germline lookup yields CDR1 SNHLY and CDR2 FYNNEI. The DNA of the CDR3 is TGTGCCAGCAGTGAAGCGGCGCAGGGCCTTCGGCAGCAGTACTTC. This encodes CASSEAAQGLRQQYF.

This chain connects TRBV20-1 to TRBJ2-1; no definite D call. Trimming stripped 6 bases from V and 12 bases from J, with 24 bases between. Germline CDR1 and CDR2: DFQATT and SNEGSKA (reference sequence). This CDR3 region has 14 residues. The CDR3 is CSASSSGLLGTQFF. Here the CDR3 DNA reads TGCAGTGCCAGTAGTTCGGGTCTATTAGGTACGCAGTTCTTC.

V and J are TRBV7-9 and TRBJ2-3; TRBD1 might be the D (7 bases). CDR3 length: 17 amino acids. Germline V gene sequence: CDR1 SEHNR, CDR2 FQNEAQ (reference sequence). Trimming left V 5 bases short and J 2 bases short, with 20 bases between. The CDR3 loop reads CASSPSVAGGLTDTQYF. CDR3 coding DNA: TGTGCCAGCAGCCCTTCGGTAGCAGGGGGACTCACAGATACGCAGTATTTT. Filled out from reference TRBV7-9 and TRBJ2-3, the complete variable domain reads DTGVSQNPRHKITKRGQNVTFRCDPISEHNRLYWYRQTLGQGPEFLTYFQNEAQLEKSRLLSDRFSAERPKGSFSTLEIQRTEQGDSAMYLCASSPSVAGGLTDTQYFGPGTRLTVL.

This clone appeared once. The rearrangement links TRBV19 to TRBJ2-5, with 7 nucleotides matching TRBD1. V was pared by 5 bases and J by 5 bases, with 8 bases of the junction left unmatched. Germline V gene sequence: CDR1 LNHDA, CDR2 SQIVND (reference sequence). The CDR3 is made up of 14 amino acids. Written as DNA, the CDR3 is TGTGCCAGTAGTGTTCAGGGGGTTGGGGAGACCCAGTACTTC. As protein: CASSVQGVGETQYF.

The chain combines TRBV11-2 with TRBJ2-3, with a possible D match to TRBD2 (7 bases). Germline-derived CDR1 and CDR2 are SGHAT and FQNNGV. V lost 3 bases to trimming and J lost 4 bases, with 11 bases between them. The CDR3 is 14 amino acids. CDR3 nucleotide sequence: TGTGCCAGCAGCTTGGGAGGGGGGCCAGATACGCAGTATTTT. Its protein is CASSLGGGPDTQYF.

Comments on this clone: The same CDR3 is also encoded by other DNA sequences in this sample. The V and J genes are TRBV28 and TRBJ2-7; D gene unclear. From germline, CDR1 is MDHEN and CDR2 SYDVKM. The length of the CDR3 is 13 residues. V was shortened by 2 bases and J by 4 bases, with 9 bases between the two germline ends. The CDR3 region is CASSLGGPYEQYF. The CDR3 bases are TGTGCCAGCAGTTTAGGCGGTCCTTACGAGCAGTACTTC.

V gene TRBV19 combines with J gene TRBJ1-2; 8 bases fit TRBD1. CDR3 size: 14 residues. Germline CDR1 reads LNHDA; CDR2 reads SQIVND (reference sequence). The trim removed 5 bases at V and 5 bases at J, leaving 7 bases unmatched. CDR3 DNA sequence: TGTGCCAGTAGTTCCCAGAGACAGGGGTATGGCTACACCTTC. This encodes CASSSQRQGYGYTF.

The chain joins TRBV6-5 to TRBJ1-5; TRBD1 agrees at 9 bases. Germline-derived CDR1 and CDR2 are MNHEY and SVGAGI. This CDR3 contains 15 residues. V trimming: 6 bases; J trimming: 3 bases; junction bases outside the gene matches: 6. CDR3 DNA sequence: TGTGCCAGCAGGGGGGGACAGGGCTTCAATCAGCCCCAGCATTTT. Translating it yields CASRGGQGFNQPQHF.

This chain uses TRBV11-2 with TRBJ2-1; possible D gene TRBD2, 5 bases. The CDR3 length is 12 residues. Trimming took off 5 bases at V and 10 bases at J, with 12 bases between the two ends. Germline V gene sequence: CDR1 SGHAT, CDR2 FQNNGV. The CDR3 loop reads CASSKLGGEQFF. The CDR3 DNA sequence: TGTGCCAGCAGCAAACTAGGCGGGGAGCAGTTCTTC.

This chain's CDR3 is CASSGRLAGGPNEQFF. The CDR3 nucleotides are TGTGCCAGCAGTGGGAGACTAGCGGGGGGGCCAAATGAGCAGTTCTTC. V and J are TRBV2 and TRBJ2-1, with TRBD2 identical over 14 bases. This CDR3 is 16 amino acids long. Trimming took 4 bases from V and 7 from J; bases not matched to a gene: 6. Looked up from germline, CDR1 is SNHLY and CDR2 is FYNNEI.